Shown below are 13 T cell receptor beta chains from a single sample sequenced in a study of cytomegalovirus exposure and HLA in healthy donors. The PCR contained 60 Vbeta and 13 Jbeta primers. TCRdb's copy holds only in-frame clones and misses some; the assay was immunoSEQ multiplex PCR. The table includes tens of thousands of clones, approximately 80% detected once. Sequenced input: PBMCs. These receptors originate from a male donor in good health and CMV-seronegative.

V gene TRBV11-2 combines with J gene TRBJ2-2, with 7 bases fitting TRBD1. Germline V gene sequence: CDR1 SGHAT, CDR2 FQNNGV. V dropped 3 bases and J dropped 0; count of bases not matched to a gene: 1. This CDR3 contains 15 residues. CDR3: CASSFQGANTGELFF. CDR3 nucleotide sequence: TGTGCCAGCAGCTTCCAGGGGGCGAACACCGGGGAGCTGTTTTTT.

The chain has TRBV2 and TRBJ2-5; no clear D gene. Germline-derived CDR1 and CDR2 are SNHLY and FYNNEI. The CDR3 length is 12 residues. Trimming pared 6 bases from V and 6 bases from J, leaving 11 bases between. The DNA for the CDR3 is TGTGCCAGCAGCTCTAGTTCCAAGACCCAGTACTTC. This sequence encodes CASSSSSKTQYF.

This chain links TRBV4-2 with TRBJ1-2, with 7 bases that match TRBD1. Germline V gene data show CDR1 as LGHNA and CDR2 as YNFKEQ. The CDR3 spans 17 residues. V lost 1 base and J lost 2; bases outside the gene matches: 10. The CDR3 here is CASSQGRTGTQNYGYTF. Here the CDR3 DNA reads TGTGCCAGCAGCCAAGGCCGGACAGGAACACAAAACTATGGCTACACCTTC.

The chain joins TRBV11-1 to TRBJ2-3; TRBD1 matches 8 bases. V lost 3 bases and J lost 2; bases outside the gene matches: 10. Looked up from germline, CDR1 is SGHAT and CDR2 is FQDESV (reference sequence). This CDR3 has 17 amino acids. CDR3 loop: CASSLLGGTGSTDTQYF. For the CDR3, the DNA is TGTGCCAGCAGCTTGTTAGGCGGGACAGGCTCCACAGATACGCAGTATTTT. The full variable domain, with the rest looked up from reference TRBV11-1 and TRBJ2-3, is EAEVAQSPRYKITEKSQAVAFWCDPISGHATLYWYRQILGQGPELLVQFQDESVVDDSQLPKDRFSAERLKGVDSTLKIQPAELGDSAMYLCASSLLGGTGSTDTQYFGPGTRLTVL.

The V gene is TRBV9, the J gene TRBJ2-5; maybe TRBD2 (6 bases). Germline V gene data show CDR1 as SGDLS and CDR2 as YYNGEE. V was pared by 0 bases and J by 5 bases, with 11 bases between. The CDR3 is 14 residues long. The CDR3 protein is CASSVAVSGETQYF. The CDR3 nucleotides are TGTGCCAGCAGCGTAGCTGTCAGCGGGGAGACCCAGTACTTC.

This clone is a singleton in its sample. The rearrangement uses TRBV2 and TRBJ1-2; D is possibly TRBD1 (5 bases). The germline V and J ends were trimmed by 6 bases and 0 bases, with 11 bases remaining between them. Germline V gives CDR1 SNHLY, CDR2 FYNNEI. The CDR3 totals 14 residues. The CDR3 nucleotides read TGTGCCAGCAGCGCTCGGGACTCTAACTATGGCTACACCTTC. The encoded protein is CASSARDSNYGYTF.

The rearrangement links TRBV19 to TRBJ2-6, with D possibly TRBD1 on 5 matching bases. The V gene's germline CDR1 is LNHDA and CDR2 SQIVND (reference sequence). The CDR3 length is 15 residues. Trimming removed 1 base from V and 1 base from J, with 5 bases in between. The CDR3 region is CASSIGQSGANVLTF. The DNA of the CDR3 is TGTGCCAGTAGTATAGGACAGTCTGGGGCCAACGTCCTGACTTTC.

This clone has more than one count but fewer than ten. V gene TRBV19 combines with J gene TRBJ2-7; D is perhaps TRBD2 (6 bases). The germline V and J ends were trimmed by 0 bases and 6 bases, with 9 bases remaining between them. There are 13 residues in the CDR3. CDR1 is LNHDA, CDR2 SQIVND, per germline (reference sequence). This CDR3 is CASSIEEGREQYF. The CDR3 DNA is TGTGCCAGTAGTATAGAGGAGGGGCGCGAGCAGTACTTC.

This chain uses TRBV6-5 with TRBJ1-5, with D perhaps TRBD1 (5 bases). Deletions cut 6 bases from V and 3 bases from J, with 9 bases between. CDR1 is MNHEY and CDR2 is SVGAGI in the germline V gene. The CDR3 totals 13 residues. CDR3 protein: CASRGHPNQPQHF. The CDR3 DNA reads as TGTGCCAGCAGAGGACATCCCAATCAGCCCCAGCATTTT.

The V gene is TRBV9, the J gene TRBJ2-5; D uncertain. This CDR3 is built from 15 residues. CDR1 SGDLS and CDR2 YYNGEE come from the germline V gene. V gave up 4 bases and J gave up 2 bases, with 15 bases separating them. CDR3: CASSQTPRGQETQYF. In DNA, the CDR3 is TGTGCCAGCAGCCAAACCCCCCGCGGTCAAGAGACCCAGTACTTC.

The J gene is TRBJ1-3, the V gene TRBV10-3; 7 bases are shared with TRBD1. This CDR3 is 17 amino acids long. V was pared by 3 bases and J by 2 bases, with 10 bases of the junction left unmatched. The V gene's germline CDR1 is ENHRY and CDR2 SYGVKD. Here the CDR3 reads CAISDPHGDSPGNTIYF. The CDR3, as DNA: TGTGCCATCAGTGACCCCCACGGGGACAGTCCTGGAAACACCATATATTTT.

The chain combines TRBV19 with TRBJ2-1, with a tentative D call TRBD2 (6 bases). The CDR3 runs 17 residues. Germline-derived CDR1 and CDR2 are LNHDA and SQIVND (reference sequence). Trimming took off 6 bases at V and 0 bases at J, with 18 bases between the two ends. This chain's CDR3 is CASSSTGTPSSYNEQFF. The CDR3 coding sequence is TGTGCCAGTAGCTCAACCGGGACTCCGAGCTCCTACAATGAGCAGTTCTTC.

The genes are TRBV6-1 and TRBJ1-4; no clear D. In germline, CDR1 is MNHNS, CDR2 SASEGT. V dropped 2 bases and J dropped 4 bases, with 8 bases sitting between them. The CDR3 is 14 residues long. The CDR3 DNA is TGTGCCAGCAGTGAAACGGGAGTTAATGAAAAACTGTTTTTT. Its protein is CASSETGVNEKLFF.